Below are 23 T cell receptor beta chains sequenced from a single sample in a study of tumor-infiltrating lymphocytes in primary liver carcinoma. TCR beta cDNA came from about 500 ng total RNA, primed with a constant-region primer. ARM-PCR, slightly modified, supplied the TCR beta libraries through three nested multiplex PCR rounds. Researchers ran the first two PCR rounds for roughly 10 cycles each with TRBV1-TRBV30 forward primers and a C-beta reverse primer. TCRdb called the multiplex PCR reads again in MiXCR, with one record for every CDR3 protein. The sample has roughly 70,000 distinct CDR3 sequences, over 60% seen once. Co-extracting RNA and DNA was done with 20-30 mg of unsorted bulk tissue as input. The sequencing sample was made of liver tumor tissue from sampling region 4. Indicated subset: tumor region T4, right-lateral pole. The receptors derive from a man between 35 and 55 years old with primary liver carcinoma and hepatitis B virus infection.

About this clonotype: Since a much larger clone is just one base distant, this may be a read error. V and J are TRBV14 and TRBJ2-3; no reliable D call. Germline V gene lookup returns CDR1 SGHDN and CDR2 FVKESK. There are 13 residues in the CDR3. The CDR3 reads CASSQDGEDTQFF. Here the CDR3 DNA reads TGTGCCAGCAGCCAAGACGGCGAAGATACGCAGTTTTTT.

On this clonotype: The CDR3 end shows no conserved phenylalanine or tryptophan, and so a read error is likely. Because the CDR3's place on the DNA is in doubt, the DNA is left out and the CDR3 is given as listed by TCRdb. The chain is built from TRBV6-2 or TRBV6-3 and TRBJ2-5; the listed D gene, TRBD2, was not tested against the DNA. Germline loops: CDR1 MNHEY, CDR2 SVGEGT. The CDR3 length equals 16 residues, ends included. The CDR3 sequence: CASSYGEGRSQETHYL.

Comments on this clonotype: The junction shows a germline mismatch at one end, possibly a read error. V gene TRBV6-2 or TRBV6-3 combines with J gene TRBJ1-5, with D uncertain. This CDR3 spans 15 amino acids. Per the germline V gene, CDR1 is MNHEY and CDR2 is SVGEGT. In DNA form, the CDR3 reads TGTGCCAGCACCATCGACAACTTTAGCAATCAGCCCCTGCATTTT. Translation gives CASTIDNFSNQPLHF.

Concerning this clonotype itself: A much bigger clone sits one base away, suggesting this may be a read error. The chain couples TRBV9 to TRBJ2-7, with TRBD1 identical over 8 bases. V trimming: 0 bases; J trimming: 5 bases; junction bases outside the gene matches: 4. The CDR3 contains 14 residues. Germline CDR1 SGDLS, CDR2 YYNGEE. As DNA, the CDR3 is TGTGCCAGCAGCGTAGAACAGGGGGGCCACGAGCAGTACTTC. Translating gives CASSVEQGGHEQYF.

In regard to this clonotype: A read error may explain this, as a much larger clone is one base away. The chain combines TRBV11-1 with TRBJ2-1; 11 bases align to TRBD2. There are 16 residues in the CDR3. Germline-derived CDR1 and CDR2 are SGHAT and FQDESV (reference sequence). The CDR3 bases are TGTGCCAGCAGCTTAAGCAGGGGACTAGCGGTTAATGTGCAGTTCTTC. Amino acid sequence: CASSLSRGLAVNVQFF.

Concerning this clonotype: One end of the junction varies from germline; a read error may be responsible. The chain couples TRBV18 to TRBJ1-1; D remains ambiguous. The CDR3 has 14 amino acids. The germline V gene has CDR1 KGHSH and CDR2 LQKENI. The CDR3 reads CTSSPLDGNTEAFF. The CDR3 DNA sequence: TGTACCAGCTCACCACTCGACGGGAACACTGAAGCTTTCTTT. The whole variable domain, remainder taken from reference TRBV18 and TRBJ1-1, is NAGVMQNPRHLVRRRGQEARLRCSPMKGHSHVYWYRQLPEEGLKFMVYLQKENIIDESGMPKERFSAEFPKEGPSILRIQQVVRGDSAAYFCTSSPLDGNTEAFFGQGTRLTVV.

Points on this clonotype: The conserved phenylalanine or tryptophan normally closing the CDR3 is absent here, so this likely arose from a read error. Because the CDR3's place on the DNA is in doubt, the DNA is left out and the CDR3 is given as listed by TCRdb. This CDR3 is CADSLVPGRYNEQSL. V is TRBV5-5 and J is TRBJ2-1; the tabulated D call, TRBD1, remains unverified against the DNA. Per germline, CDR1 SGHKS and CDR2 YYEKEE (reference sequence). The CDR3 comprises 15 residues, both ends counted.

In regard to this clonotype: One end of the junction fails to match germline, which may point to a read error. V usage is TRBV5-5 and J usage is TRBJ2-1, with TRBD1 matching 8 bases. The CDR3 covers 15 residues. CDR1 is SGHKS and CDR2 is YYEKEE in the germline V gene (reference sequence). The CDR3 region is CASSPGQGSHNELFF. Here the CDR3 DNA reads TGTGCCAGCAGCCCCGGACAGGGTTCCCACAATGAGCTGTTCTTC.

This clonotype has a count of ten or more. The chain couples TRBV28 to TRBJ2-1; D tentatively fits TRBD1 or TRBD2 (5 bases each). V was cut by 6 bases and J by 0 bases, with 12 bases left in between. The CDR3 has 15 amino acids. Germline CDR1 is MDHEN and CDR2 is SYDVKM. DNA for the CDR3: TGTGCCAGCAGCCTAGACAGCGGCTCCTACAATGAGCAGTTCTTC. Its protein product is CASSLDSGSYNEQFF.

V and J are TRBV11-2 and TRBJ1-1, with D perhaps TRBD1 (6 bases). Looked up from germline, CDR1 is SGHAT and CDR2 is FQNNGV. Between the trimmed V and J ends, which lost 5 bases and 4 bases, there was a span of 20 bases. The CDR3 totals 16 residues. DNA for the CDR3: TGTGCCAGCAGCCAATGTAAGGCAGGGGTCTTCACTGAAGCTTTCTTT. Its translation: CASSQCKAGVFTEAFF.

As regards this clonotype: This may arise from a read error, as a much more abundant clone is one base away. V and J are TRBV5-1 and TRBJ2-5; perhaps TRBD1 as D (7 bases). CDR1 and CDR2 from the germline V gene are SGHRS and YFSETQ. The CDR3 has 17 residues. The V and J ends lost 7 bases and 0 bases respectively, with 22 bases between them. This CDR3 is CASGGGQPVLYQETQYF. The CDR3 DNA reads TGCGCCAGCGGAGGGGGACAGCCCGTCCTGTACCAAGAGACCCAGTACTTC.

With regard to this clonotype: The junction and the germline gene differ at one end; a read error may be behind it. The chain carries TRBV10-3 and TRBJ2-2; D not certain. CDR1 is ENHRY, CDR2 SYGVKD, per germline. This CDR3 is built from 17 residues. The DNA of the CDR3 is TGTTCCATCAGTGAGTTCGAAACTGGGCCAGACACCGGGGAGCTGTTTTTT. Translated: CSISEFETGPDTGELFF.

As regards this clonotype: Mismatch with germline at one junction end may stem from a read error. The gene calls are TRBV7-8 and TRBJ2-3, with TRBD2 as a possible D gene (6 bases). The CDR3 spans 13 residues. Germline V gene lookup returns CDR1 SGHVS and CDR2 FQNEAQ. Written as DNA, the CDR3 is TGTGTCAGCTGGGGGGTGGACGAGGAAACGCAGTGTTTT. Its translation is CVSWGVDEETQCF. Based on the CDR3 plus reference TRBV7-8 and TRBJ2-3, the full variable domain is GAGVSQSPRYKVAKRGQDVALRCDPISGHVSLFWYQQALGQGPEFLTYFQNEAQLDKSGLPSDRFFAERPEGSVSTLKIQRTQQEDSAVYLCVSWGVDEETQCFGPGTRLTVL.

In its sample, this clonotype ranks as medium-sized. The gene calls are TRBV6-2 or TRBV6-3 and TRBJ2-7, with unresolved D. Trimming removed 2 bases at V and 4 bases at J, with 12 bases between. This CDR3 contains 14 residues. Per germline, CDR1 MNHEY and CDR2 SVGEGT. The CDR3, as DNA: TGTGCCAGCAGTTACGGGTCTCCCCGGTACGAGCAGTACTTC. As protein: CASSYGSPRYEQYF.

As concerns this clonotype: A much larger clone differs by one base, so this may be a read error. The rearrangement links TRBV29-1 to TRBJ2-2; 8 bases agree with TRBD2. The V gene's germline CDR1 is SQVTM and CDR2 ANQGSEA. The CDR3 sequence is 13 residues long. The CDR3 is CSVGLASTGEPFF. Here the CDR3 DNA reads TGCAGCGTTGGACTAGCGAGCACCGGGGAGCCGTTTTTT.

To note about this clonotype: The junction departs from germline at one end; a sequencing error may be responsible. J is TRBJ2-1 and V is TRBV11-3; D is unresolved. Germline V gene data show CDR1 as SGHNT and CDR2 as YENEEA. This CDR3 is built from 15 residues. The DNA of the CDR3 is TGTGCCAACAGCATGTCTGGTCTAGGGCCCAATGAGCAGTTCTTC. It translates to CANSMSGLGPNEQFF. The full variable domain, completed using reference TRBV11-3 and TRBJ2-1, is EAGVVQSPRYKIIEKKQPVAFWCNPISGHNTLYWYLQNLGQGPELLIRYENEEAVDDSQLPKDRFSAERLKGVDSTLKIQPAELGDSAVYLCANSMSGLGPNEQFFGPGTRLTVL.

Details on this clonotype: The CDR3 does not close with the conserved phenylalanine or tryptophan, likely indicating a read error. No DNA is shown, since the ends of the CDR3 on it are uncertain; the CDR3 is the one TCRdb lists. The chain carries TRBV6-6 and TRBJ2-7; the table gives TRBD2 as D, unverified against the DNA. The CDR3 contains 14 residues when both ends are counted. Germline V gene sequence: CDR1 MNHNY, CDR2 SVGAGI (reference sequence). The CDR3 region is CASSPTSGGYEQHI.

A note on this clonotype: A read error may be the cause here, since a much bigger clone is one base away. V usage is TRBV5-1 and J usage is TRBJ2-3, with a possible D match to TRBD2 (6 bases). The CDR3 loop spans 15 amino acids. CDR1 and CDR2 (germline): SGHRS, YFSETQ. V was shortened by 4 bases and J by 5 bases, with 17 bases between the two germline ends. The DNA for the CDR3 is TGCGCCAGCAGCGCTACCGGGACTGAGGGAGATACGCAGTATTTT. Amino acids: CASSATGTEGDTQYF.

A remark on this clonotype: A read error may account for a junction end that differs from germline. V usage is TRBV11-2 and J usage is TRBJ2-1, with D unresolved. CDR1 and CDR2 (germline): SGHAT, FQNNGV. The CDR3 covers 14 residues. The CDR3 region is CASSLDGNRNAQFF. In nucleotides, the CDR3 is TGTGCCAGCAGCTTAGATGGGAACCGCAATGCGCAGTTCTTC.

This clonotype was recorded only once. At one end, the junction sequence differs from germline, possibly due to a read error. CDR3 protein: CVSSKEVGYEQYF. CDR3 in DNA: TGTGTCAGCAGTAAGGAGGTAGGCTATGAGCAGTACTTC. This rearrangement joins TRBV6-4 to TRBJ2-7, with D possibly being TRBD2 (5 bases). Germline CDR1 MRHNA, CDR2 SNTAGT. CDR3 length equals 13 residues.

This clonotype showed up many times. J is TRBJ1-4 and V is TRBV4-1; D perhaps matches TRBD1 (6 bases). Germline V lookup: CDR1 MGHRA, CDR2 YSYEKL. CDR3 length equals 15 residues. V dropped 4 bases and J dropped 7 bases, with 16 bases sitting between them. This CDR3 is CASSLWGAASEKLFF. In DNA, the CDR3 is TGCGCCAGCAGCCTCTGGGGGGCGGCTAGTGAAAAACTGTTTTTT.

This clonotype was seen repeatedly, ten times or more. One end of the junction varies from germline; a read error may be responsible. The chain has TRBV11-2 and TRBJ2-3; 7 nucleotides agree with TRBD2. Germline lookup yields CDR1 SGHAT and CDR2 FQNNGV. CDR3 length equals 14 residues. The CDR3 spells CASGLSGMEDTQYF. In DNA, the CDR3 is TGTGCCAGCGGCTTGAGCGGGATGGAAGATACGCAGTATTTT.

V usage is TRBV14 and J usage is TRBJ2-1; 9 nucleotides agree with TRBD1. The CDR3 has 13 amino acids. Germline V lookup: CDR1 SGHDN, CDR2 FVKESK. Trimming at V came to 4 bases and at J to 7 bases, leaving 2 bases not matched to a gene. The DNA for the CDR3 is TGTGCCAGCAGCCCCGGGACAGGGAATGAGCAGTTCTTC. This encodes CASSPGTGNEQFF.